A single sample gave rise to the 28 T cell receptor beta chains below, sequenced in a study of cytomegalovirus exposure and HLA in healthy donors. The PCR had 60 Vbeta and 13 Jbeta primers. Data came from immunoSEQ multiplex PCR; TCRdb stores just in-frame clones and leaves some out. Among around 260,000 clones listed, about 80% were seen once. What was sequenced was PBMCs. These receptors originate from a girl aged 2 to 10 in good health and CMV-seronegative.

The chain couples TRBV7-9 to TRBJ1-5; 9 bases are shared with TRBD1. J was trimmed by 4 bases and V by 5 bases; bases with no gene match: 6. Germline CDR1 SEHNR, CDR2 FQNEAQ (reference sequence). The CDR3 runs to 15 residues. The CDR3 bases are TGTGCCAGCAGCCTGACACAGGGGGCGAATCAGCCCCAGCATTTT. Translating it yields CASSLTQGANQPQHF.

The chain couples TRBV28 to TRBJ2-1; 8 nucleotides agree with TRBD2. The CDR3 loop spans 16 amino acids. V shed 6 bases, J shed 3 bases, and the junction held 10 bases outside the gene matches. In germline, CDR1 is MDHEN, CDR2 SYDVKM. The CDR3 sequence is CASSWTSLKNYNEQFF. The CDR3 DNA is TGTGCCAGCAGCTGGACTAGCCTGAAGAACTACAATGAGCAGTTCTTC.

The J gene is TRBJ2-3, the V gene TRBV4-2; D may be TRBD1 (7 bases). This CDR3 comprises 17 residues. Germline values: CDR1 LGHNA, CDR2 YNFKEQ. Deletions cut 0 bases from V and 0 bases from J, with 13 bases between. CDR3 protein: CASSQESAGGSTDTQYF. In DNA form, the CDR3 reads TGTGCCAGCAGCCAAGAGTCGGCAGGGGGGAGCACAGATACGCAGTATTTT.

This clone was observed a few times. V and J are TRBV7-6 and TRBJ2-1; 9 nucleotides line up with TRBD2. With V trimmed by 0 bases and J by 12 bases, 6 bases remained unmatched. Germline V gene lookup returns CDR1 SGHVS and CDR2 FNYEAQ. The CDR3 has 14 residues. The CDR3 DNA is TGTGCCAGCAGCTTAGCGGGCGGGGGGGCGGCGCAGTTCTTC. It specifies CASSLAGGGAAQFF.

This rearrangement joins TRBV6-5 to TRBJ1-1; 7 nucleotides match TRBD1. Germline trimming cut 1 base from V and 5 bases from J; bases unmatched to any gene: 7. The CDR3 is made up of 15 amino acids. The germline gives CDR1 MNHEY, CDR2 SVGAGI. CDR3 in amino acids: CASSYYDRARTEAFF. Here the CDR3 DNA reads TGTGCCAGCAGTTACTATGACAGGGCTAGAACTGAAGCTTTCTTT.

The rearrangement links TRBV11-1 to TRBJ1-5, with 8 positions matching TRBD1. The V gene's germline CDR1 is SGHAT and CDR2 FQDESV (reference sequence). V was pared by 5 bases and J by 7 bases, with 4 bases of the junction left unmatched. The length of the CDR3 is 13 residues. The CDR3 loop is CASSHRGGQPQHF. CDR3 nucleotide sequence: TGTGCCAGCAGCCACAGGGGGGGGCAGCCCCAGCATTTT.

V gene TRBV5-6 combines with J gene TRBJ2-1; 8 nucleotides align to TRBD2. Per germline, CDR1 SGHDT and CDR2 YYEEEE. J gave up 7 bases and V 0 bases, and 12 bases lay outside the gene matches. This CDR3 is 17 amino acids long. CDR3 region: CASSLGGQRERGNEQFF. The CDR3 DNA sequence: TGTGCCAGCAGCTTGGGTGGGCAGCGGGAGAGAGGAAATGAGCAGTTCTTC. Supplemented by reference TRBV5-6 and TRBJ2-1, the full variable domain reads DAGVTQSPTHLIKTRGQQVTLRCSPKSGHDTVSWYQQALGQGPQFIFQYYEEEERQRGNFPDRFSGHQFPNYSSELNVNALLLGDSALYLCASSLGGQRERGNEQFFGPGTRLTVL.

J is TRBJ2-4 and V is TRBV30; D is unresolved. Between the trimmed V and J ends, which lost 2 bases and 1 base, there was a span of 12 bases. The CDR3 runs to 15 residues. The germline gives CDR1 GTSNPN, CDR2 SVGIG (reference sequence). In nucleotides, the CDR3 is TGTGCCTGGAGTCCCCCGGGTCTGGCCAAAAACATTCAGTACTTC. Its translation is CAWSPPGLAKNIQYF.

The V and J genes are TRBV9 and TRBJ2-1, with 8 bases identical to TRBD2. The V gene's germline CDR1 is SGDLS and CDR2 YYNGEE. The V and J ends lost 0 bases and 7 bases, in that order; junction bases with no gene match: 12. This CDR3 has 17 residues. The CDR3 DNA reads TGTGCCAGCAGCGTAGGCGGAAGCGGGGGCGTTGGAAATGAGCAGTTCTTC. Amino acid sequence: CASSVGGSGGVGNEQFF.

The rearrangement links TRBV4-1 to TRBJ1-2; 7 bases are a match to TRBD1. This CDR3 contains 13 residues. V shed 2 bases, J shed 5 bases, and the junction held 2 bases outside the gene matches. The germline V gene has CDR1 MGHRA and CDR2 YSYEKL. The CDR3 coding sequence is TGCGCCAGCAGCCAAAACAGGGGATATGGCTACACCTTC. Translating it yields CASSQNRGYGYTF.

The V and J genes are TRBV28 and TRBJ2-2; TRBD2 aligns across 15 bases. CDR1 is MDHEN, CDR2 SYDVKM, per germline. This CDR3 comprises 18 residues. V shed 5 bases, J shed 4 bases, and the junction held 8 bases outside the gene matches. The CDR3 DNA follows: TGTGCCAGCAGTCCCGGACTAGCGGGGGGGCCGCGCACCGGGGAGCTGTTTTTT. This codes for CASSPGLAGGPRTGELFF.

The chain is built from TRBV30 and TRBJ1-2, with D perhaps matching TRBD1 (6 bases). CDR1 and CDR2 (germline): GTSNPN, SVGIG (reference sequence). This CDR3 is 12 amino acids long. Trimming took off 5 bases at V and 3 bases at J, with 10 bases between the two ends. In DNA form, the CDR3 reads TGTGCCTGGGAGGACAGAGACTATGGCTACACCTTC. Its protein is CAWEDRDYGYTF.

V usage is TRBV29-1 and J usage is TRBJ1-5; 10 nucleotides align to TRBD1. Germline V gene lookup returns CDR1 SQVTM and CDR2 ANQGSEA. This CDR3 has 14 amino acids. The V gene end was trimmed by 5 bases and the J gene end by 4 bases; junction bases not matched to a gene: 5. This CDR3 is CSVRTGGTNQPQHF. The DNA of the CDR3 is TGCAGCGTTCGGACAGGGGGAACGAATCAGCCCCAGCATTTT.

V gene TRBV7-8 combines with J gene TRBJ2-1; D perhaps matches TRBD2 (5 bases). V was shortened by 10 bases and J by 2 bases, with 9 bases between the two germline ends. The germline gives CDR1 SGHVS, CDR2 FQNEAQ. This CDR3 has 12 residues. CDR3 nucleotide sequence: TGTGCCACGGGGTCAACCTACAATGAGCAGTTCTTC. Translating it yields CATGSTYNEQFF.

The chain employs TRBV27 and TRBJ2-3; TRBD2 aligns across 16 bases. Germline values: CDR1 MNHEY, CDR2 SMNVEV (reference sequence). The J segment lost 6 bases and the V segment lost 4 bases, leaving 10 bases of the junction unmatched. CDR3 length: 18 residues. DNA for the CDR3: TGTGCCAGCAGTTCATCCGGGACTAGCGGGGGGGCCGGTGATACGCAGTATTTT. This encodes CASSSSGTSGGAGDTQYF.

In its sample, this clone was seen a few times. V and J are TRBV27 and TRBJ1-1, with 8 bases matching TRBD1. In germline, CDR1 is MNHEY, CDR2 SMNVEV (reference sequence). After removal of 8 bases from V and 4 bases from J, the junction contained 9 bases not matched to a gene. The CDR3 consists of 14 residues. In nucleotides, the CDR3 is TGTGCCAGCGACAAAAAAGGGACAGGCACTGAAGCTTTCTTT. This translates into CASDKKGTGTEAFF.

The CDR3 DNA sequence: TGTGCCAGCAGAAAACCCAACAGGGGTCCCTACGAGCAGTACTTC. It specifies CASRKPNRGPYEQYF. This chain links TRBV27 with TRBJ2-7, with 7 bases aligning to TRBD1. This CDR3 comprises 15 residues. Germline trimming cut 6 bases from V and 2 bases from J; bases unmatched to any gene: 10. From germline, CDR1 is MNHEY and CDR2 SMNVEV (reference sequence).

The chain is built from TRBV29-1 and TRBJ1-1; 10 nucleotides agree with TRBD1. V shed 6 bases and J 0 bases; nucleotides not matched to a gene: 7. Germline loops: CDR1 SQVTM, CDR2 ANQGSEA. The CDR3 covers 15 residues. The CDR3 spells CSVTPGQGMNTEAFF. The CDR3 DNA sequence: TGCAGCGTCACCCCGGGACAGGGGATGAACACTGAAGCTTTCTTT.

The rearrangement joins TRBV4-1 to TRBJ2-7, with TRBD2 matching over 11 bases. Germline-derived CDR1 and CDR2 are MGHRA and YSYEKL. The CDR3 is 15 amino acids. V gave up 4 bases and J gave up 1 base; unmatched junction bases: 3. The CDR3 here is CASSLGLAGSYEQYF. CDR3 DNA: TGCGCCAGCAGCCTCGGACTAGCGGGTTCCTACGAGCAGTACTTC.

The V call is TRBV28, the J call TRBJ1-1; possibly TRBD1 for D (5 bases). The length of the CDR3 is 14 residues. The V and J ends lost 3 bases and 7 bases respectively, with 15 bases between them. Germline CDR1 is MDHEN and CDR2 is SYDVKM. The CDR3 bases are TGTGCCAGCAGTTTCCACTCATCGACAGTTGAAGCTTTCTTT. This sequence encodes CASSFHSSTVEAFF.

V gene TRBV30 combines with J gene TRBJ1-5, with D maybe TRBD1 (5 bases). The CDR3 has 16 residues. Per germline, CDR1 GTSNPN and CDR2 SVGIG (reference sequence). V was cut by 1 base and J by 2 bases, with 15 bases left in between. CDR3 sequence reads: CAWSGDSPRGNQPQHF. In DNA, the CDR3 is TGTGCCTGGAGTGGCGACAGTCCCAGGGGCAATCAGCCCCAGCATTTT.

The CDR3 spells CASSFRDRGSYGYTF. CDR3 in DNA: TGTGCCAGCAGCTTCAGGGACAGGGGTAGCTATGGCTACACCTTC. This chain connects TRBV21-1 to TRBJ1-2; the table's TRBD1 call for D was not verified on the DNA. TRBV21-1 is recorded as a pseudogene. The CDR3 is made up of 15 amino acids.

The DNA for the CDR3 is TGCAGCGTCTCGGGACTAGCCGAAAGCTCCTACAATGAGCAGTTCTTC. This gives the protein CSVSGLAESSYNEQFF. V usage is TRBV29-1 and J usage is TRBJ2-1; 9 bases are a match to TRBD2. The J segment lost 0 bases and the V segment lost 6 bases, leaving 9 bases of the junction unmatched. Germline CDR1 and CDR2: SQVTM and ANQGSEA. The CDR3 consists of 16 residues.

This clone occurred a few times. The V call is TRBV7-3, the J call TRBJ1-1; D gene uncertain. This CDR3 is built from 14 residues. Germline lookup yields CDR1 SGHTA and CDR2 FQGTGA. With 1 base removed from V and 0 bases from J, the gap between germline ends came to 6 bases. Here the CDR3 reads CASSLSAMNTEAFF. The CDR3 DNA reads as TGTGCCAGCAGCTTAAGCGCCATGAACACTGAAGCTTTCTTT.

On this clone itself: The same CDR3 can be traced to other DNA sequences in this sample. The J gene is TRBJ2-7, the V gene TRBV9; the D gene is possibly TRBD1 (5 bases). V lost 0 bases and J lost 3, with 10 bases in between. Germline V lookup: CDR1 SGDLS, CDR2 YYNGEE. CDR3 length equals 14 residues. CDR3 protein: CASSVGGSSYEQYF. The CDR3 DNA follows: TGTGCCAGCAGCGTAGGGGGCAGCAGCTACGAGCAGTACTTC.

This chain uses TRBV6-1 with TRBJ2-2, with unresolved D. Looked up from germline, CDR1 is MNHNS and CDR2 is SASEGT. V lost 6 bases and J 0 bases, leaving 8 bases between the germline ends. This CDR3 has 14 residues. CDR3 protein: CASRAITNTGELFF. The DNA for the CDR3 is TGTGCCAGCAGAGCTATCACGAACACCGGGGAGCTGTTTTTT.

The genes are TRBV28 and TRBJ1-5, with D unclear. The CDR3 has 13 amino acids. V was shortened by 3 bases and J by 4 bases, with 7 bases between the two germline ends. Germline loops: CDR1 MDHEN, CDR2 SYDVKM. The CDR3 here is CASSLLINQPQHF. Written as DNA, the CDR3 is TGTGCCAGCAGTTTGTTAATAAATCAGCCCCAGCATTTT.

The chain recombines TRBV28 with TRBJ2-7; TRBD2 agrees at 14 bases. J lost 3 bases, V lost 1 base, and 5 bases had no gene match. The length of the CDR3 is 17 residues. Per the germline V gene, CDR1 is MDHEN and CDR2 is SYDVKM. The chain's CDR3 is CASSLYFGTSGSYEQYF. In DNA form, the CDR3 reads TGTGCCAGCAGTTTATATTTTGGGACTAGCGGGAGCTACGAGCAGTACTTC.